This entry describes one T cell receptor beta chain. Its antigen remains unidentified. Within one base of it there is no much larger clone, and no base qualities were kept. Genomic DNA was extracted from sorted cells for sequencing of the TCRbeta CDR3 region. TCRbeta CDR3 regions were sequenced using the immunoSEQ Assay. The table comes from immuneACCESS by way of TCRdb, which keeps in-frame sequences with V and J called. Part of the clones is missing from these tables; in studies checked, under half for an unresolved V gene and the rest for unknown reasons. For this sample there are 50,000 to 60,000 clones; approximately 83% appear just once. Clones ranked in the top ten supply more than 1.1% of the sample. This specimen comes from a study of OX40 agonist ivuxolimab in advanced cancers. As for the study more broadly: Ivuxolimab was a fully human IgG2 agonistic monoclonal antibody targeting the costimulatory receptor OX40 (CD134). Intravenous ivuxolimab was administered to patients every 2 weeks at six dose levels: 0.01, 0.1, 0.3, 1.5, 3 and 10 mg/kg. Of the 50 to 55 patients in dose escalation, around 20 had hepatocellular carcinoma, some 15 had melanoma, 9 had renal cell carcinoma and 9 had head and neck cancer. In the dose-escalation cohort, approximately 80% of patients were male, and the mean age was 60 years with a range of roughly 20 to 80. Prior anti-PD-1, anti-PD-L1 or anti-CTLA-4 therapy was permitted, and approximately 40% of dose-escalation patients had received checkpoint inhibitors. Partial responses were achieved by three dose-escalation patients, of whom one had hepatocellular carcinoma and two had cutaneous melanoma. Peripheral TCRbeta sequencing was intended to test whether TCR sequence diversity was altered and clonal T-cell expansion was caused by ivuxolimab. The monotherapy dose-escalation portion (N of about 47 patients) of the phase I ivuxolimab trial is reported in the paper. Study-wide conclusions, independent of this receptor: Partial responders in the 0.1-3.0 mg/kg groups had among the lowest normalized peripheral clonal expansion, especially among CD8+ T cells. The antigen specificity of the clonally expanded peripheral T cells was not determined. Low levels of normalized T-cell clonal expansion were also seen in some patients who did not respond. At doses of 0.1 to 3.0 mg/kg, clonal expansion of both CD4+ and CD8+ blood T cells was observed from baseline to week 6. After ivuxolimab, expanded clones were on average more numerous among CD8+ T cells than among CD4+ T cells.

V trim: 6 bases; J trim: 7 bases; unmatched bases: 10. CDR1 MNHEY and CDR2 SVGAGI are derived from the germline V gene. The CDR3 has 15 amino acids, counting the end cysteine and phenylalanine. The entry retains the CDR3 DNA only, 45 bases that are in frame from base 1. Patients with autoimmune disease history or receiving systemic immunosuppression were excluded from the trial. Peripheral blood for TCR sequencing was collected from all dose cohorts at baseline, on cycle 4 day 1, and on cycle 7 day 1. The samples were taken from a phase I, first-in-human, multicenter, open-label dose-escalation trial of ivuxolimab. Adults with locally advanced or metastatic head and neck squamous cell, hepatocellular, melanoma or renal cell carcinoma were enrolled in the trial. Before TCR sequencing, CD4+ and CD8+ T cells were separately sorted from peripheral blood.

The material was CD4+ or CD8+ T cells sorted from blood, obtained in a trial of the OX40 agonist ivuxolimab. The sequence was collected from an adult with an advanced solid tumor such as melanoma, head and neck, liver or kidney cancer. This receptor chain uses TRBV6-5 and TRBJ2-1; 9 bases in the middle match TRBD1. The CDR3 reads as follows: CASRRTGVKGNEQFF. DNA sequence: TGTGCCAGCAGACGGACAGGGGTAAAAGGGAATGAGCAGTTCTTC.